This T cell receptor beta chain is drawn from a study of blood T cell repertoires in COVID-19. Study-level background: The United States, Italy and Spain supplied acute and convalescent COVID-19 samples.

Patients of the Seattle cohort, enrolled during active infection, were followed longitudinally. V shed 0 bases, J shed 3 bases, and the junction held 0 bases outside the gene matches. The CDR3 sequence is 14 residues long. Looked up from germline, CDR1 is SGHTS and CDR2 is YDEGEE. Here immunoSEQ multiplex PCR was the method, and the copy in TCRdb shows in-frame clones only, minus some. The sample records some 300,000 clones, 75% to 90% being singletons. This TCR was sampled from a woman between 65 and 79 years old with COVID-19, enrolled during active disease. This chain links TRBV5-8 with TRBJ1-2; 9 bases fit TRBD1. The sample comprised peripheral blood. The CDR3 nucleotides read TGTGCCAGCAGCTTGGGACAGGGGGACTATGGCTACACCTTC. Translating it yields CASSLGQGDYGYTF.